The present T cell receptor (beta chain) was sequenced within a study of cytomegalovirus exposure and HLA in healthy donors. Overall study findings and caveats: There was a cluster of highly shared sequence variants that was likely a sequencing artifact.

Concerning this clone: Antigen unknown.

The PCR had 60 Vbeta and 13 Jbeta primers. Clones were read by immunoSEQ multiplex PCR, and TCRdb kept only the in-frame ones, dropping some. The sample has some 120,000 clones, over 9.5% seen once. CDR3 length equals 12 residues. The ends were cut back, 4 bases at V and 6 bases at J, with 7 bases in the middle. Germline assignment: CDR1 GTSNPN and CDR2 SVGIG (reference sequence). V is TRBV30 and J is TRBJ1-6; D is undetermined. The receptor comes from a woman aged 18 to 35 in good health and CMV-seropositive. Sequenced material: PBMCs. The CDR3 reads CAWMAFNSPLHF. The CDR3 DNA reads as TGTGCCTGGATGGCTTTTAATTCACCCCTCCACTTT.